This T cell receptor (beta chain) stems from a study of blood T cell repertoires in COVID-19 (dated by TCRdb to 2018 to 2021). For the wider study: Collaborator samples came from the United States, Italy and Spain and covered acute and convalescent phases of COVID-19. Nearly every sample came with metadata listing a de-identified subject ID, COVID-19 status, age in years and sex. Samples were obtained from the ongoing ImmuneRACE study (first 160 participants) and from roughly 1,300 subjects provided by 6 global collaborators. A freely available public database, intended as a resource for researchers studying the immune response to SARS-CoV-2, is where the repertoires were released. The prospective study material was composed of cDNA or gDNA derived from T cells, B-cell-depleted T cells, or PBMCs. Deeply sampled blood TCRbeta repertoires from subjects exposed to, actively infected with, or recovered from COVID-19 were included in the dataset. Where available, HLA class I and class II types were obtained from metadata supplied by the sample provider rather than from assay-based typing. Points the paper makes about the study in general: Clinical and demographic metadata were provided uncurated, with the amount varying by source and participant.

The cysteine opens and the phenylalanine closes a CDR3 of 13 amino acids. Left in the record is the CDR3 DNA by itself, 39 bases read in frame from the first base. As encoded in the germline V gene, CDR1 is SGHTA while CDR2 is FQGNSA. Trimmed from V: 3 bases; trimmed from J: 10 bases; junction bases lacking a gene match: 7. Concerning this clone: Its antigen is not yet known. Base qualities are not provided; no much larger clone lies one nucleotide away.

The immunoSEQ Assay, a bias-controlled multiplex PCR, was used to amplify TCRbeta CDR3 regions from genomic DNA. The authors processed their data as follows. The number of nucleated cells in each sample was estimated by amplification of reference gene primers within the assay. To quantify the absolute abundance of each unique TCRbeta CDR3 rearrangement, sequence reads were collapsed and filtered. Productive Simpson clonality was computed per sample as the square root of Simpson's diversity index over productive rearrangements. TCRdb re-hosts the immuneACCESS table, in-frame sequences only. Its copies lack some clones; in the studies checked, an unresolved V gene accounts for under half of them, and the cause for the rest is not known. Clone size and V and J calls were adopted from that table, with D and trimming inferred from the DNA. This sample holds about 300,000 clones; about 83% were observed only once. The ten largest account for 1.5% to 2% of the sample.

The collaborating institutions used their own protocols to collect whole blood in K2EDTA tubes. For TCRbeta analysis, collaborators shipped samples as frozen whole blood, isolated PBMCs, or DNA extracted from either of those sample types. The chain links TRBV7-2 with TRBJ1-1; TRBD1 aligns with 8 central bases. Sequencing was done on a sample of peripheral blood. This TCR was recovered from a woman aged 45-60 years with acute or convalescent COVID-19. CDR3 region: CASSFGRGLPAFF. The DNA sequence is TGTGCCAGCAGCTTCGGCAGGGGGCTACCAGCTTTCTTT.